These 24 T cell receptor beta chains were all obtained from the same sample, sequenced in a study of T-cell reconstitution after alpha-beta-depleted transplantation in children. TCRbeta library preparation incorporated unique molecular identifiers. TCRdb reprocessed the PCR reads with MiXCR, giving one entry per CDR3 protein. The sample holds about 540,000 distinct CDR3 sequences, 20% to 30% seen once. The sequenced sample was PBMCs, obtained before TCRalphabeta/CD19-depleted stem cell transplant. These receptors came from a boy under two years old with Wiskott-Aldrich syndrome, due to receive a stem cell transplant.

Turning to this clonotype: Its ends do not fully match the called genes, so a read error is possible. CDR3 protein: CASGLTVMNTEAFF. The DNA of the CDR3 is TGCGCCAGCGGCTTGACAGTTATGAACACTGAAGCTTTCTTT. The chain uses TRBV5-1 and TRBJ1-1; D is possibly TRBD1 (5 bases). The CDR3 length is 14 residues. Germline V gene sequence: CDR1 SGHRS, CDR2 YFSETQ.

This clonotype has just a few counts. The CDR3 nucleotides read TGTGCCAGCAGTGAAAGGTCTATGGCCCGAGGCCAAGAGACCCAGTACTTC. Its translation: CASSERSMARGQETQYF. This chain uses TRBV25-1 with TRBJ2-5, with no clear D. CDR1 and CDR2 from the germline V gene are MGHDK and SYGVNS. The CDR3 has 17 residues. Trimming left V 2 bases short and J 1 base short, with 17 bases between. Looking up the rest from reference TRBV25-1 and TRBJ2-5 gives the full variable domain: EADIYQTPRYLVIGTGKKITLECSQTMGHDKMYWYQQDPGMELHLIHYSYGVNSTEKGDLSSESTVSRIRTEHFPLTLESARPSHTSQYLCASSERSMARGQETQYFGPGTRLLVL.

The table lists this clonotype with a count of one. The CDR3 coding sequence is TGTGCCAGCTCGCGACTAGCCGGGGAGCAGTACTTC. It specifies CASSRLAGEQYF. The chain joins TRBV18 to TRBJ2-7; 7 bases fit TRBD2. The germline V gene encodes CDR1 KGHSH and CDR2 LQKENI. The CDR3 is 12 amino acids. With V trimmed by 6 bases and J by 7 bases, 6 bases remained unmatched.

J is TRBJ2-6 and V is TRBV11-2; weak D call: TRBD1 (6 bases). V gave up 5 bases and J gave up 1 base, with 18 bases separating them. Per the germline V gene, CDR1 is SGHAT and CDR2 is FQNNGV. CDR3 size: 18 residues. CDR3: CASSLRDTDRSGANVLTF. The CDR3, as DNA: TGTGCCAGCAGCCTCCGGGACACGGATCGTTCTGGGGCCAACGTCCTGACTTTC.

This clonotype was counted between two and nine times. The chain is built from TRBV2 and TRBJ2-1, with 10 nucleotides matching TRBD2. The CDR3 has 12 amino acids. Looked up from germline, CDR1 is SNHLY and CDR2 is FYNNEI. V shed 6 bases, J shed 11 bases, and the junction held 4 bases outside the gene matches. CDR3 in amino acids: CASRTLAGQQFF. The CDR3 nucleotides read TGTGCCAGCAGAACACTAGCGGGACAGCAGTTCTTC.

The rearrangement joins TRBV18 to TRBJ2-1; 8 nucleotides match TRBD1. With 2 bases clipped from V and 5 bases from J, the junction kept 14 bases outside the gene matches. CDR3 length equals 18 residues. The germline gives CDR1 KGHSH, CDR2 LQKENI. The CDR3 nucleotides read TGTGCCAGCTCACCATCAATTATTGGACAGGGTCGGAACAATGAGCAGTTCTTC. This sequence encodes CASSPSIIGQGRNNEQFF.

The rearrangement joins TRBV20-1 to TRBJ2-2; D not resolved. Germline V gene lookup returns CDR1 DFQATT and CDR2 SNEGSKA (reference sequence). Deletions cut 3 bases from V and 7 bases from J, with 12 bases between. CDR3 length: 13 amino acids. CDR3 protein: CSARSSAIGELFF. CDR3 DNA: TGCAGTGCTAGGTCCAGCGCCATCGGGGAGCTGTTTTTT.

The J gene is TRBJ1-2, the V gene TRBV9, with a tentative D call TRBD1 (5 bases). The CDR3 is 13 amino acids. The germline V and J ends were trimmed by 2 bases and 8 bases, with 13 bases remaining between them. Germline assignment: CDR1 SGDLS and CDR2 YYNGEE. The CDR3 region has the DNA TGTGCCAGCAGCGTTGCGGGGGGAGGAGGCTACACCTTC. Protein sequence: CASSVAGGGGYTF.

This chain joins TRBV27 and TRBJ2-1; D not resolved. The CDR3 spans 14 residues. The ends were cut back, 6 bases at V and 0 bases at J, with 9 bases in the middle. The germline V gene encodes CDR1 MNHEY and CDR2 SMNVEV (reference sequence). CDR3 coding DNA: TGTGCCAGCAGAAGGACGAGCTCCTACAATGAGCAGTTCTTC. The encoded protein is CASRRTSSYNEQFF.

The chain links TRBV30 to TRBJ1-6; 8 nucleotides line up with TRBD1. The germline V gene encodes CDR1 GTSNPN and CDR2 SVGIG (reference sequence). The V segment lost 4 bases and the J segment 6 bases; nucleotides outside the gene matches: 11. This CDR3 region has 16 residues. The CDR3 nucleotides are TGTGCCTGGACCGGAAGGACAGGGACGGGTAATTCACCCCTCCACTTT. Translation: CAWTGRTGTGNSPLHF.

This clonotype appeared a few times. The V call is TRBV5-1, the J call TRBJ1-4; D is uncertain. The CDR3 consists of 15 residues. The V end was cut by 0 bases, the J end by 5 bases, with 11 bases between. Germline V gives CDR1 SGHRS, CDR2 YFSETQ. CDR3 nucleotide sequence: TGCGCCAGCAGCTTGGACGGAAGGGCCAATGAAAAACTGTTTTTT. Protein sequence: CASSLDGRANEKLFF.

This sequence joins TRBV20-1 and TRBJ2-1, with D unclear. V lost 1 base and J lost 5, with 6 bases in between. This CDR3 is built from 12 residues. Germline V lookup: CDR1 DFQATT, CDR2 SNEGSKA (reference sequence). The CDR3, as DNA: TGCAGTGCTAGAGTTCTCCACAATGAGCAGTTCTTC. It is translated as CSARVLHNEQFF.

V and J are TRBV18 and TRBJ2-1, with 9 positions matching TRBD2. The V segment lost 5 bases and the J segment 9 bases; nucleotides outside the gene matches: 14. The CDR3 length is 16 residues. Germline V gene data show CDR1 as KGHSH and CDR2 as LQKENI. The CDR3 sequence is CASSVGLARPPGEQFF. The DNA for the CDR3 is TGTGCCAGCTCAGTCGGACTAGCGCGGCCGCCTGGTGAGCAGTTCTTC. Drawing the rest from reference TRBV18 and TRBJ2-1, the complete variable domain is NAGVMQNPRHLVRRRGQEARLRCSPMKGHSHVYWYRQLPEEGLKFMVYLQKENIIDESGMPKERFSAEFPKEGPSILRIQQVVRGDSAAYFCASSVGLARPPGEQFFGPGTRLTVL.

This clonotype has more than one count but fewer than ten. This CDR3 is CASSFGVYSNQPQHF. The CDR3 DNA sequence: TGTGCCAGCAGTTTCGGGGTCTATAGCAATCAGCCCCAGCATTTT. The chain joins TRBV28 to TRBJ1-5; D unclear. Per the germline V gene, CDR1 is MDHEN and CDR2 is SYDVKM. Trimming took 3 bases from V and 0 from J, leaving 9 bases between them. This CDR3 has 15 residues.

The rearrangement uses TRBV12-3 or TRBV12-4 and TRBJ2-1, with a tentative D call TRBD1 (5 bases). With 6 bases removed from V and 8 bases from J, the gap between germline ends came to 11 bases. This CDR3 spans 12 amino acids. The CDR3 sequence: CASRRQPHEQFF. The CDR3 DNA sequence: TGTGCCAGCAGGCGACAGCCGCATGAGCAGTTCTTC.

The chain links TRBV7-6 to TRBJ2-5; 8 nucleotides line up with TRBD1. From germline, CDR1 is SGHVS and CDR2 FNYEAQ. Trimming cost V 1 base and J 1 base; bases outside gene matches: 2. The CDR3 consists of 15 residues. The CDR3 region is CASSLGQGFQETQYF. The CDR3, as DNA: TGTGCCAGCAGCTTAGGACAGGGGTTCCAAGAGACCCAGTACTTC.

The J gene is TRBJ2-2, the V gene TRBV15; D gene uncertain. The CDR3 is made up of 13 amino acids. Germline assignment: CDR1 LNHNV and CDR2 YYDKDF (reference sequence). V shed 2 bases and J shed 3 bases, with 4 bases lying between them. CDR3 amino acids: CATSRKYTGELFF. CDR3 nucleotides: TGTGCCACCAGCAGAAAGTACACCGGGGAGCTGTTTTTT.

The V gene is TRBV27, the J gene TRBJ2-5; D is unresolved. Trimming took off 4 bases at V and 7 bases at J, with 13 bases between the two ends. The CDR3 contains 13 residues. Germline CDR1 MNHEY, CDR2 SMNVEV (reference sequence). This CDR3 reads CASSSSFWATQYF. The CDR3 coding sequence is TGTGCCAGCAGTTCGTCGTTTTGGGCGACCCAGTACTTC.

This clonotype was recorded a few times. The CDR3 sequence: CSAGGTLGTEAFF. The CDR3 DNA reads TGCAGTGCTGGGGGCACCCTCGGGACCGAAGCTTTCTTT. The chain uses TRBV20-1 and TRBJ1-1; D perhaps matches TRBD1 (6 bases). The germline V gene has CDR1 DFQATT and CDR2 SNEGSKA (reference sequence). Trimming pared 5 bases from V and 8 bases from J, leaving 18 bases between. The CDR3 contains 13 residues.

There are a few counts of this clonotype. The chain is built from TRBV9 and TRBJ2-1; 8 bases map to TRBD2. The CDR3 has 16 residues. Germline loops: CDR1 SGDLS, CDR2 YYNGEE. After removal of 0 bases from V and 9 bases from J, the junction contained 11 bases not matched to a gene. Written as DNA, the CDR3 is TGTGCCAGCAGCGTAGGGATAGCGGGATTGGGAGGTGAGCAGTTCTTC. Its protein is CASSVGIAGLGGEQFF. Supplemented by reference TRBV9 and TRBJ2-1, the full variable domain reads DSGVTQTPKHLITATGQRVTLRCSPRSGDLSVYWYQQSLDQGLQFLIQYYNGEERAKGNILERFSAQQFPDLHSELNLSSLELGDSALYFCASSVGIAGLGGEQFFGPGTRLTVL.

This clonotype showed up just once. The chain uses TRBV3-1 and TRBJ2-3, with D possibly TRBD1 on 6 matching bases. V gave up 4 bases and J gave up 4 bases, with 21 bases separating them. The CDR3 extends over 17 amino acids. Germline-derived CDR1 and CDR2 are LGHDT and YNNKEL (reference sequence). The CDR3 DNA reads as TGTGCCAGCAGCCGTCATGGAGGCAGGGGAGATGCAGATACGCAGTATTTT. Its translation: CASSRHGGRGDADTQYF.

With regard to this clonotype: One junction end does not reproduce the germline sequence, and a read error may be involved. The genes are TRBV4-1 and TRBJ2-5; 12 bases fit TRBD1. The germline V gene encodes CDR1 MGHRA and CDR2 YSYEKL. The CDR3 has 15 residues. CDR3 sequence: CASSPGTGGRETQHF. CDR3 DNA sequence: TGCGCCAGCAGCCCGGGGACAGGGGGCAGGGAGACCCAGCACTTC.

This clonotype was counted only a few times. The chain is built from TRBV19 and TRBJ1-1; D is unclear. CDR1 and CDR2 from the germline V gene are LNHDA and SQIVND (reference sequence). The CDR3 totals 12 residues. V was cut by 7 bases and J by 1 base, with 7 bases left in between. CDR3 bases: TGTGCCAGTACCAGCACGAACACTGAAGCTTTCTTT. Its translation is CASTSTNTEAFF.

V is TRBV5-1 and J is TRBJ2-3; tentative D call: TRBD1 (7 bases). Germline V gene sequence: CDR1 SGHRS, CDR2 YFSETQ. This CDR3 spans 14 amino acids. V lost 3 bases and J 4 bases, leaving 12 bases between the germline ends. The CDR3 DNA sequence: TGCGCCAGCAGCTCGACAGGGAGGTCAGATACGCAGTATTTT. Its translation: CASSSTGRSDTQYF. The full variable domain, with the rest looked up from reference TRBV5-1 and TRBJ2-3, is KAGVTQTPRYLIKTRGQQVTLSCSPISGHRSVSWYQQTPGQGLQFLFEYFSETQRNKGNFPGRFSGRQFSNSRSEMNVSTLELGDSALYLCASSSTGRSDTQYFGPGTRLTVL.